This T cell receptor beta chain came from a study of cytomegalovirus exposure and HLA in healthy donors. Overall study results and limits: Specificity for CMV antigens was confirmed in vitro for a few of the CMV-associated chains.

Clones were sequenced by immunoSEQ multiplex PCR, and TCRdb holds only the in-frame ones, with some missing. The table has 200,000 to 250,000 clones, roughly 84% seen once. As to this clone: Antigen specificity is unknown.

The CDR3 consists of 13 residues. V lost 6 bases and J lost 12; bases outside the gene matches: 11. Germline CDR1 is GTSNPN and CDR2 is SVGIG (reference sequence). The sample was PBMCs. The TCR originated in a woman aged 18-30 years in good health and CMV-seropositive. V gene TRBV30 combines with J gene TRBJ1-1, with TRBD1 matching 12 bases. The CDR3, as DNA: TGTGCCTGTCCCGGGACAGGGGGCGTTTGGTCTTTCTTT. Translated: CACPGTGGVWSFF.